This entry describes one TCR beta chain. The antigen is unknown. The PCR used 52 TRBV and 13 TRBJ primers. Only in-frame clones appear in the TCRdb table, and some are missing; sequencing was by immunoSEQ multiplex PCR. The table lists tens of thousands of clones, roughly 92% of them singletons, with 0.9% to 1% in the top ten. These data originate in a study of regulatory T cells. The study, taken as a whole, reports: In CD3G-deficient patients, conventional CD4+ T cells were enriched for hydrophobic CDR3 residues at positions 6 and 7.

The CDR3 has 16 amino acids. In germline, CDR1 is SGHDN, CDR2 FVKESK. With V trimmed by 6 bases and J by 3 bases, 13 bases remained unmatched. Sequenced material: conventional CD4+ T cells sorted from blood. The TCR originated in a child under 10 years old with CD3G deficiency. This chain joins TRBV14 and TRBJ2-7; 8 bases map to TRBD2. DNA for the CDR3: TGTGCCAGCAGACCCCAGATAGCGGGGAGAGACTACGAGCAGTACTTC. The encoded protein is CASRPQIAGRDYEQYF.